A selection of T cell receptor beta chains follows, all from one sample in a study of breast tumors, draining lymph nodes, adjacent tissues. TCRdb reanalysed the multiplex PCR reads using MiXCR and keeps one entry per CDR3 protein. The table has about 110,000 distinct CDR3 sequences, more than 25% seen once. The sequenced sample consisted of axillary lymph node tissue. The receptors were gathered from a female donor with breast cancer. Some clones in this sample may be carry-over from other donors' samples. Both conserved end residues are part of each CDR3. The order of the fields is CDR3 protein, CDR3 DNA, J gene, D gene, V gene, clone size. D genes are given only for firm matches. Not every row has a clone size; where given, it reads once, few, many or a size class.

CDR3aa: CASSQQGASPLHF; CDR3nt: TGTGCCAGCAGTCAACAGGGGGCTTCACCCCTCCACTTT; j_gene: TRBJ1-6; d_gene: TRBD1; v_gene: TRBV6-5; abundance: many
CDR3aa: CASSLVPGASTNEKLFF; CDR3nt: TGTGCCAGCAGCTTAGTCCCAGGGGCTTCAACTAATGAAAAACTGTTTTTT; j_gene: TRBJ1-4; d_gene: .; v_gene: TRBV11-2; abundance: many
CDR3aa: CASSQETVRNQPQHF; CDR3nt: TGCGCCAGCAGCCAAGAGACGGTCCGCAATCAGCCCCAGCATTTT; j_gene: TRBJ1-5; d_gene: .; v_gene: TRBV4-1; abundance: many
CDR3aa: CASSQAGTGGSPLHF; CDR3nt: TGCGCCAGCAGCCAAGCAGGGACAGGTGGTTCACCCCTCCACTTT; j_gene: TRBJ1-6; d_gene: TRBD1; v_gene: TRBV4-1; abundance: .
CDR3aa: CASSGQSSYDPYEQYF; CDR3nt: TGTGCCAGCAGCGGGCAGAGCTCCTACGATCCCTACGAGCAGTACTTC; j_gene: TRBJ2-7; d_gene: .; v_gene: TRBV7-3; abundance: .
CDR3aa: CASRGTSESYNEQFF; CDR3nt: TGTGCCAGCAGAGGGACTAGCGAATCCTACAATGAGCAGTTCTTC; j_gene: TRBJ2-1; d_gene: TRBD2; v_gene: TRBV14; abundance: many
CDR3aa: CASSYLAGVRGTDTQYF; CDR3nt: TGTGCCAGCAGCTACTTAGCGGGAGTACGGGGCACAGATACGCAGTATTTT; j_gene: TRBJ2-3; d_gene: TRBD2; v_gene: TRBV11-1; abundance: many
CDR3aa: CASSQATTSSYTGELFF; CDR3nt: TGTGCCAGCAGCCAAGCGACGACTAGCAGTTACACCGGGGAGCTGTTTTTT; j_gene: TRBJ2-2; d_gene: TRBD2; v_gene: TRBV14; abundance: many
CDR3aa: CASSLWAGLGHEQYF; CDR3nt: TGTGCCAGCAGCTTATGGGCAGGCTTAGGGCACGAGCAGTACTTC; j_gene: TRBJ2-7; d_gene: .; v_gene: TRBV11-2; abundance: many
CDR3aa: CATSRGGGQQYF; CDR3nt: TGTGCCACCAGCAGAGGAGGGGGCCAGCAGTACTTC; j_gene: TRBJ2-7; d_gene: TRBD1; v_gene: TRBV15; abundance: many
CDR3aa: CASSPPSGGDTGELFF; CDR3nt: TGTGCCAGCAGTCCCCCTAGCGGGGGGGACACCGGGGAGCTGTTTTTT; j_gene: TRBJ2-2; d_gene: TRBD2; v_gene: TRBV27; abundance: .
CDR3aa: CASMPDQETHYF; CDR3nt: TGCGCCAGCATGCCAGACCAAGAGACCCACTACTTC; j_gene: TRBJ2-5; d_gene: .; v_gene: TRBV5-1; abundance: .
CDR3aa: CASSLAETGGYTF; CDR3nt: TGTGCCAGCAGCTTGGCGGAAACCGGGGGCTACACCTTC; j_gene: TRBJ1-2; d_gene: .; v_gene: TRBV5-8; abundance: many
CDR3aa: CASSKSRRTRLTGANVLTF; CDR3nt: TGTGCCAGCAGCAAGAGTAGACGTACTCGACTAACTGGGGCCAACGTCCTGACTTTC; j_gene: TRBJ2-6; d_gene: .; v_gene: TRBV28; abundance: many
CDR3aa: CASSMAQGGRTEAFF; CDR3nt: TGTGCCAGTAGTATGGCCCAGGGAGGAAGAACTGAAGCTTTCTTT; j_gene: TRBJ1-1; d_gene: .; v_gene: TRBV19; abundance: few
CDR3aa: CASSSLARNTGELFF; CDR3nt: TGTGCCAGCAGTTCACTAGCGAGGAACACCGGGGAGCTGTTTTTT; j_gene: TRBJ2-2; d_gene: TRBD2; v_gene: TRBV6-2/TRBV6-3; abundance: many
CDR3aa: CASSDGQGDNSPLHF; CDR3nt: TGTGCCAGCTCGGACGGACAGGGAGATAATTCACCCCTCCACTTT; j_gene: TRBJ1-6; d_gene: TRBD1; v_gene: TRBV18; abundance: many
CDR3aa: CSARGTSGSYNEQFF; CDR3nt: TGCAGTGCTAGAGGGACTAGCGGCTCCTACAATGAGCAGTTCTTC; j_gene: TRBJ2-1; d_gene: TRBD2; v_gene: TRBV20-1; abundance: many
CDR3aa: CASSSQGAGELFF; CDR3nt: TGTGCCAGCAGCAGCCAGGGTGCCGGGGAGCTGTTTTTT; j_gene: TRBJ2-2; d_gene: .; v_gene: TRBV7-3; abundance: .
CDR3aa: CASSAMTSGSYEQYF; CDR3nt: TGTGCCAGCAGTGCGATGACTAGCGGGTCCTACGAGCAGTACTTC; j_gene: TRBJ2-7; d_gene: TRBD2; v_gene: TRBV2; abundance: .
CDR3aa: CAGSHVADTGELFF; CDR3nt: TGTGCCGGCAGTCACGTGGCGGACACCGGGGAGCTGTTTTTT; j_gene: TRBJ2-2; d_gene: .; v_gene: TRBV6-2/TRBV6-3; abundance: few
CDR3aa: CASSLRTGVEGETQYF; CDR3nt: TGTGCCAGCAGCTTGAGGACAGGGGTTGAAGGAGAGACCCAGTACTTC; j_gene: TRBJ2-5; d_gene: TRBD1; v_gene: TRBV11-2; abundance: many
CDR3aa: CASSRKLAGGGTDTQYF; CDR3nt: TGTGCCAGCAGTCGGAAACTAGCGGGAGGGGGCACAGATACGCAGTATTTT; j_gene: TRBJ2-3; d_gene: TRBD2; v_gene: TRBV6-1; abundance: .
CDR3aa: CSAGLAGLRETQYF; CDR3nt: TGCAGTGCTGGACTAGCGGGTTTGAGGGAGACCCAGTACTTC; j_gene: TRBJ2-5; d_gene: TRBD2; v_gene: TRBV20-1; abundance: many
CDR3aa: CASSLRTGDYGYTF; CDR3nt: TGTGCCAGCAGCTTACGCACAGGGGACTATGGCTACACCTTC; j_gene: TRBJ1-2; d_gene: TRBD1; v_gene: TRBV13; abundance: few
CDR3aa: CSANPLPPTTGGANEQFF; CDR3nt: TGCAGTGCTAATCCCCTTCCTCCCACTACCGGGGGGGCGAATGAGCAGTTCTTC; j_gene: TRBJ2-1; d_gene: TRBD2; v_gene: TRBV20-1; abundance: many
CDR3aa: CSVEGQGLETFF; CDR3nt: TGCAGCGTTGAAGGGCAGGGGTTGGAAACTTTCTTT; j_gene: TRBJ1-1; d_gene: .; v_gene: TRBV29-1; abundance: many
CDR3aa: CASTTGLAGGEGWDERFF; CDR3nt: TGTGCCAGCACTACGGGACTAGCGGGAGGTGAGGGCTGGGATGAGCGCTTCTTC; j_gene: TRBJ2-7; d_gene: TRBD2; v_gene: TRBV2; abundance: .
CDR3aa: CSARGSGGDSYEQYF; CDR3nt: TGCAGTGCTAGGGGGTCCGGGGGGGACTCCTACGAGCAGTACTTC; j_gene: TRBJ2-7; d_gene: TRBD2; v_gene: TRBV20-1; abundance: .
CDR3aa: CASSSRTSLGEQFF; CDR3nt: TGTGCCAGTAGCTCCCGGACTAGCTTAGGCGAGCAGTTCTTC; j_gene: TRBJ2-1; d_gene: TRBD2; v_gene: TRBV19; abundance: many
CDR3aa: CASRLLLDGYNSPLHF; CDR3nt: TGTGCCAGCAGGTTACTCTTGGACGGATATAATTCACCCCTCCACTTT; j_gene: TRBJ1-6; d_gene: .; v_gene: TRBV27; abundance: once
CDR3aa: CASRPWDTQYF; CDR3nt: TGTGCCAGCAGACCTTGGGATACGCAGTATTTT; j_gene: TRBJ2-3; d_gene: .; v_gene: TRBV6-6; abundance: many
CDR3aa: CASSLNAKQGSPLHF; CDR3nt: TGTGCCAGCTCACTAAACGCAAAACAAGGCTCACCCCTCCACTTT; j_gene: TRBJ1-6; d_gene: .; v_gene: TRBV18; abundance: many
CDR3aa: CASSHLPRGGPGNTIYF; CDR3nt: TGTGCCAGCAGTCACCTTCCCAGGGGAGGACCAGGAAACACCATATATTTT; j_gene: TRBJ1-3; d_gene: .; v_gene: TRBV6-2/TRBV6-3; abundance: few
CDR3aa: CASSPDRGFYGYTF; CDR3nt: TGTGCCAGCTCACCGGATAGAGGGTTCTATGGCTACACCTTC; j_gene: TRBJ1-2; d_gene: .; v_gene: TRBV18; abundance: many
CDR3aa: CASSSGQRSSYNSPLHF; CDR3nt: TGTGCCAGCAGTTCCGGACAGCGAAGCTCCTATAATTCACCCCTCCACTTT; j_gene: TRBJ1-6; d_gene: .; v_gene: TRBV28; abundance: many
CDR3aa: CASSFKASGTVYNSPLHF; CDR3nt: TGTGCCAGCAGTTTTAAGGCAAGCGGGACAGTTTATAATTCACCCCTCCACTTT; j_gene: TRBJ1-6; d_gene: TRBD1; v_gene: TRBV27; abundance: many